The rows below give T cell receptor beta chains drawn from one sample of a study of beta chain bispecific antibodies for T cell cancers. Via MiXCR, TCRdb re-called the 5' RACE reads, giving one row per CDR3 protein. The sample holds 8,400 or so distinct CDR3 sequences, 2% to 2.5% seen once. These receptors have no identified antigens. The material was T cells from a healthy donor cultured with Jurkat leukemia cells, obtained from a culture containing an anti-CD19 bispecific antibody. Every receptor here comes from a human donor in good health. Some clones in this sample may be carry-over from other donors' samples. CDR3s include the opening cysteine and the closing phenylalanine or tryptophan. D genes are given only for firm matches. Clone size appears in some rows only: once, few, many, or a class for an expanded clone.

14	NA	TRBV20-1	TRBJ2-7	many	CSARLGVSSYEQYF	TGCAGTGCTAGGTTAGGCGTAAGCTCCTACGAGCAGTACTTC
14	NA	TRBV2	TRBJ2-2	many	CASSQAANTGELFF	TGTGCCAGCAGCCAAGCCGCGAACACCGGGGAGCTGTTTTTT
15	TRBD1	TRBV4-1	TRBJ1-2	many	CASSQTPAGQGSDTF	TGCGCCAGCAGCCAAACCCCCGCGGGACAGGGAAGTGACACCTTC
11	NA	TRBV28	TRBJ2-5	many	CASSFSEAQYF	TGTGCCAGCAGTTTTTCCGAGGCCCAGTACTTC
14	TRBD1	TRBV6-5	TRBJ1-2	many	CASCPFGTAFGYTF	TGTGCCAGCTGTCCCTTTGGGACAGCGTTTGGCTACACCTTC
14	NA	TRBV10-3	TRBJ1-1	many	CAISEDVRNTEAFF	TGTGCCATCAGTGAGGACGTTCGGAACACTGAAGCTTTCTTT
17	TRBD1	TRBV6-1	TRBJ1-1	many	CASSEAIWGQGNTEAFF	TGTGCCAGCAGTGAAGCAATTTGGGGACAGGGAAACACTGAAGCTTTCTTT
14	NA	TRBV20-1	TRBJ1-3	many	CSVSPRVEGNTIYF	TGCAGTGTTAGTCCGAGGGTGGAGGGAAACACCATATATTTT
13	NA	TRBV7-8	TRBJ1-5	many	CASCRLSNQPQHF	TGTGCCAGCTGCCGATTGAGCAATCAGCCCCAGCATTTT
16	TRBD2	TRBV24-1	TRBJ2-3	few	CATSGLSGATTDTQYF	TGTGCCACCAGTGGTCTTAGCGGGGCGACCACAGATACGCAGTATTTT
13	NA	TRBV12-3/TRBV12-4	TRBJ1-2	many	CASSPPTVYGYTF	TGTGCCAGCAGCCCCCCGACGGTCTATGGCTACACCTTC
13	NA	TRBV10-3	TRBJ1-1	many	CAISDGGGQEAFF	TGTGCCATCAGTGATGGTGGGGGCCAGGAAGCTTTCTTT
14	NA	TRBV28	TRBJ2-7	medium-sized	CASSLVGGSYEQYF	TGTGCCAGCAGTTTGGTGGGGGGCTCCTACGAGCAGTACTTC
15	TRBD1	TRBV28	TRBJ2-3	many	CASRNRQGGQDTQYF	TGTGCCAGCAGGAATAGACAGGGGGGTCAAGATACGCAGTATTTT
13	NA	TRBV6-6	TRBJ2-5	many	CASTPGTIGTQYF	TGTGCCAGCACCCCCGGGACCATAGGGACCCAGTACTTC
17	NA	TRBV5-1	TRBJ2-5	many	CASSLAKEGAYQETQYF	TGCGCCAGCAGCTTGGCCAAGGAGGGGGCTTACCAAGAGACCCAGTACTTC
15	NA	TRBV27	TRBJ2-7	many	CASSPSPLYSYEQYF	TGTGCCAGCAGCCCATCCCCACTATACTCCTACGAGCAGTACTTC
14	NA	TRBV4-1	TRBJ2-2	many	CASSQETGSGELFF	TGCGCCAGCAGCCAAGAGACCGGGTCCGGGGAGCTGTTTTTT
12	NA	TRBV5-1	TRBJ2-7	many	CASSVTGVEQYF	TGCGCCAGCAGCGTAACAGGTGTCGAGCAGTACTTC
15	NA	TRBV19	TRBJ2-1	many	CASSIGWGQYNEQFF	TGTGCCAGTAGTATTGGCTGGGGGCAATACAATGAGCAGTTCTTC
14	NA	TRBV27	TRBJ2-5	many	CASTGTRSKETQYF	TGTGCCAGCACCGGGACGAGAAGTAAAGAGACCCAGTACTTC
14	TRBD1	TRBV2	TRBJ1-5	many	CASRGQGANQPQHF	TGTGCCAGCAGGGGACAGGGGGCCAATCAGCCCCAGCATTTT
13	NA	TRBV19	TRBJ1-1	many	CASSINFGSEAFF	TGTGCCAGTAGTATCAACTTCGGCTCTGAAGCTTTCTTT
16	NA	TRBV5-1	TRBJ2-2	NA	CASSSRPDSSGGELFF	TGCGCCAGCAGCTCCAGACCCGACTCGTCAGGCGGGGAGCTGTTTTTT
15	TRBD1	TRBV27	TRBJ1-1	many	CASRNRGGANTEAFF	TGTGCCAGCAGAAACCGAGGGGGCGCGAACACTGAAGCTTTCTTT
12	NA	TRBV12-3/TRBV12-4	TRBJ1-1	many	CASSFEGWEAFF	TGTGCCAGCAGTTTCGAGGGCTGGGAAGCTTTCTTT
18	NA	TRBV18	TRBJ1-5	NA	CASSPRDPGAFSNQPQHF	TGTGCCAGCTCACCAAGGGACCCAGGAGCGTTTAGCAATCAGCCCCAGCATTTT
13	TRBD1	TRBV6-5	TRBJ1-2	many	CASSPTGNYGYTF	TGTGCCAGCAGCCCGACAGGGAACTATGGCTACACCTTC
16	NA	TRBV3-1	TRBJ2-7	many	CASSQRTGLGSYEQYF	TGTGCCAGCAGCCAGAGGACCGGACTGGGTTCCTACGAGCAGTACTTC
18	TRBD2	TRBV28	TRBJ2-5	NA	CASSFASGGPWPFETQYF	TGTGCCAGCAGTTTCGCTAGCGGGGGGCCGTGGCCATTCGAGACCCAGTACTTC
15	NA	TRBV12-5	TRBJ2-7	many	CASGPPGRGPYEQYF	TGTGCTAGTGGTCCGCCGGGGCGGGGACCCTACGAGCAGTACTTC
14	NA	TRBV20-1	TRBJ1-3	many	CSAIGTASGNTIYF	TGCAGTGCCATAGGGACGGCCTCTGGAAACACCATATATTTT
14	NA	TRBV7-9	TRBJ2-3	many	CASSLRESSDTQYF	TGTGCCAGCAGCCTCCGAGAGTCTTCGGATACGCAGTATTTT